Described below is a single T cell receptor (beta chain) sequence and its context. These data originate in a study of cytomegalovirus exposure and HLA in healthy donors. 13 Jbeta primers and 60 Vbeta primers were used for the PCR. This table comes from immunoSEQ multiplex PCR, and its TCRdb copy is limited to in-frame clones, with some not included. The profile shows some 200,000 clones, approximately 79% of them singletons. CDR3 size: 15 residues. Germline loops: CDR1 MNHEY, CDR2 SVGAGI. V lost 5 bases, J lost 8 bases, and 12 bases stayed unmatched. This receptor was obtained from a girl between 10 and 17 years old in good health and CMV-seropositive. This chain joins TRBV6-5 and TRBJ1-5; 7 bases line up with TRBD1. Sample: PBMCs. DNA for the CDR3: TGTGCCAGCAGTCCGGACAGGACGCGTGTAGAGCCCCAGCATTTT. Protein: CASSPDRTRVEPQHF.